The sequence of this T cell receptor beta chain was determined in a study of control samples from healthy donors and cancer patients. The table came from immunoSEQ multiplex PCR; TCRdb's copy has only in-frame clones and leaves some out. The sample has fewer than 200,000 clones; nearly 96% are singletons. The germline CDR1 and CDR2 sequences are SGHAT and FQNNGV. V gave up 5 bases and J gave up 11 bases; unmatched junction bases: 13. CDR3 length: 14 amino acids. The chain uses TRBV11-2 and TRBJ1-1, with 8 bases aligning to TRBD1. The sample was blood. The receptor was isolated from a young woman in good health. The CDR3 DNA follows: TGTGCCAGCAGCCAGGACAGGGCTTGGGGGAGGGCTTTCTTT. It codes for CASSQDRAWGRAFF. Filled out from reference TRBV11-2 and TRBJ1-1, the complete variable domain reads EAGVAQSPRYKIIEKRQSVAFWCNPISGHATLYWYQQILGQGPKLLIQFQNNGVVDDSQLPKDRFSAERLKGVDSTLKIQPAKLEDSAVYLCASSQDRAWGRAFFGQGTRLTVV.